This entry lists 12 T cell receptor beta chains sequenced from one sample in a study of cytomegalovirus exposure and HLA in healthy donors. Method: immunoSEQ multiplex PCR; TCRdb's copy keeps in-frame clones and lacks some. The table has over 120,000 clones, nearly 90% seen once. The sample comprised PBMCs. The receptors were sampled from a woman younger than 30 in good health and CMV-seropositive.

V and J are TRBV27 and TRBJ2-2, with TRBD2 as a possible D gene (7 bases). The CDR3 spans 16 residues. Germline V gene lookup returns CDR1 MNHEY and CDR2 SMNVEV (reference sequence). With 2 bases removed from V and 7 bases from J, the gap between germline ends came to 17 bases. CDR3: CASSLLGGGHGGELFF. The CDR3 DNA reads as TGTGCCAGCAGTTTACTAGGGGGGGGGCACGGCGGGGAGCTGTTTTTT.

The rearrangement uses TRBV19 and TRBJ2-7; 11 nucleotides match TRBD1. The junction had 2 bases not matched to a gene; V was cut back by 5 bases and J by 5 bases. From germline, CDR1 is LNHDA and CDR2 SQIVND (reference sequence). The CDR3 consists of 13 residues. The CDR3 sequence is CASSRTGGHEQYF. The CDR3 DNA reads TGTGCCAGTAGTCGGACAGGGGGCCACGAGCAGTACTTC. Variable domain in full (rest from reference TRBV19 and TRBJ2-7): DGGITQSPKYLFRKEGQNVTLSCEQNLNHDAMYWYRQDPGQGLRLIYYSQIVNDFQKGDIAEGYSVSREKKESFPLTVTSAQKNPTAFYLCASSRTGGHEQYFGPGTRLTVT.

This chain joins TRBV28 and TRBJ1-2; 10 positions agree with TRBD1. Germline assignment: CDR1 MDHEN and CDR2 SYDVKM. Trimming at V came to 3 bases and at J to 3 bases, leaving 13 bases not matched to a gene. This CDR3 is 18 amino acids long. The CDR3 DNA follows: TGTGCCAGCAGTTTGGCGCCGGGACAGGGGCCCAGGGACTATGGCTACACCTTC. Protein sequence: CASSLAPGQGPRDYGYTF.

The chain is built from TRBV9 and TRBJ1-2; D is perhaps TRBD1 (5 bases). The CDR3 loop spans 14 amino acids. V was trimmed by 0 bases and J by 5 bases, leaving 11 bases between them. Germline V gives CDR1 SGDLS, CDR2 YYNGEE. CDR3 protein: CASSVGQQAYGYTF. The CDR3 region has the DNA TGTGCCAGCAGCGTAGGACAGCAAGCATATGGCTACACCTTC.

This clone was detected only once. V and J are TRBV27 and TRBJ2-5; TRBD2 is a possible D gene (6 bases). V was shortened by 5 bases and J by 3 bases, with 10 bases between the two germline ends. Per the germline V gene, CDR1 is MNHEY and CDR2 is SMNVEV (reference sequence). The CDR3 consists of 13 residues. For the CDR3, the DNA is TGTGCCAGCAGTACACTAGCAAAAGAGACCCAGTACTTC. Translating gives CASSTLAKETQYF.

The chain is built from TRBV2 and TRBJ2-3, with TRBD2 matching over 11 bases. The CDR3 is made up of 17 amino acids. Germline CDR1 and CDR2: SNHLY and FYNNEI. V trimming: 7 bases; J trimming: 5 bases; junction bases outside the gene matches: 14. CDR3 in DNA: TGTGCCAGCACCCCCATAGCGGGGGGGCTAGCTATAGATACGCAGTATTTT. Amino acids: CASTPIAGGLAIDTQYF.

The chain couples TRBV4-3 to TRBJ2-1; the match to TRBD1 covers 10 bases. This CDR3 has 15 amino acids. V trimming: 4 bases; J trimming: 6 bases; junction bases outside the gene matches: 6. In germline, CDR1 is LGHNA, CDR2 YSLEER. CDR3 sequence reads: CASSRDRGLRNEQFF. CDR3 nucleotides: TGCGCCAGCAGCCGAGACAGGGGGCTGCGCAATGAGCAGTTCTTC.

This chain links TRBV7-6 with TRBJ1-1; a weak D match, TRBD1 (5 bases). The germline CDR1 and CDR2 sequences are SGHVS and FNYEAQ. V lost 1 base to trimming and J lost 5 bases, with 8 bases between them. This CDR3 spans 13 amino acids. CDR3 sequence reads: CASSLEAGTEAFF. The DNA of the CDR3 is TGTGCCAGCAGCTTAGAAGCAGGGACTGAAGCTTTCTTT.

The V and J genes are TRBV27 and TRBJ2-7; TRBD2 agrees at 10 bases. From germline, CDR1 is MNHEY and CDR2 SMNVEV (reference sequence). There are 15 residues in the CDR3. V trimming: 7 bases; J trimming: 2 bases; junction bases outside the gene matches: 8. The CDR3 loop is CASTPFSGGPYEQYF. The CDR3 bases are TGTGCCAGCACCCCCTTTAGCGGGGGGCCCTACGAGCAGTACTTC.

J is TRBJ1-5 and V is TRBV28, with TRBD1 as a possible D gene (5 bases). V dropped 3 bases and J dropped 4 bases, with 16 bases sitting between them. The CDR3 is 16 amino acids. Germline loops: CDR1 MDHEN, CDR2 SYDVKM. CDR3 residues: CASSFAGPAENQPQHF. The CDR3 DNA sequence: TGTGCCAGCAGTTTCGCAGGGCCCGCAGAGAATCAGCCCCAGCATTTT.

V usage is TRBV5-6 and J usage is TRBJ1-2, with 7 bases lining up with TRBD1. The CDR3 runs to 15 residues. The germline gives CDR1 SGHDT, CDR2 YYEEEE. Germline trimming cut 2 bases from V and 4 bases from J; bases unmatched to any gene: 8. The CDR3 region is CASSFGQAPLYGYTF. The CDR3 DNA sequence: TGTGCCAGCAGCTTTGGACAGGCCCCCCTCTATGGCTACACCTTC. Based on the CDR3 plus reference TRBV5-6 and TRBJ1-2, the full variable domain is DAGVTQSPTHLIKTRGQQVTLRCSPKSGHDTVSWYQQALGQGPQFIFQYYEEEERQRGNFPDRFSGHQFPNYSSELNVNALLLGDSALYLCASSFGQAPLYGYTFGSGTRLTVV.

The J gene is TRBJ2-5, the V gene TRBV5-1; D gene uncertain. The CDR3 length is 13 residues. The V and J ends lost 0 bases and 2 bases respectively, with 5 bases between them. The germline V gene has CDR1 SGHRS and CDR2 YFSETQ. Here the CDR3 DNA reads TGCGCCAGCAGCTTGGGAGGTCAAGAGACCCAGTACTTC. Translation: CASSLGGQETQYF. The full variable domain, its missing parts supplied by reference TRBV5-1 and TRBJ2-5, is KAGVTQTPRYLIKTRGQQVTLSCSPISGHRSVSWYQQTPGQGLQFLFEYFSETQRNKGNFPGRFSGRQFSNSRSEMNVSTLELGDSALYLCASSLGGQETQYFGPGTRLLVL.